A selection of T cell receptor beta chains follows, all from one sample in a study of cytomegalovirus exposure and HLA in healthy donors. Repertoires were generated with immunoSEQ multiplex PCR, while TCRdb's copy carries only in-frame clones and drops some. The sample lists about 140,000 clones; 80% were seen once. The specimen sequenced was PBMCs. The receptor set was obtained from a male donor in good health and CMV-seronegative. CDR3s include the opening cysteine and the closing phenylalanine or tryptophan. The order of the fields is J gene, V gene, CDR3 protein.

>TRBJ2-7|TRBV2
CASSLRAPGQGAYEQYF
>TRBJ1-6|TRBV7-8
CASSLMDRDLNSPLHF
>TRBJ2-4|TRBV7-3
CASSSSQGQSQYF
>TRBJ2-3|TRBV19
CASSLSGGITDTQYF
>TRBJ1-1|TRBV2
CASSEGDRGEAFF
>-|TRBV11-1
CASSSDRVGGYEQYF
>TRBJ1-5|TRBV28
CASRHQAPQHF
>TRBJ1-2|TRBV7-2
CASSLGGYGYTF
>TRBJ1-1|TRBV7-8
CASSLRHPGTEAFF
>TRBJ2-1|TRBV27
CASSPRGTGDLRGGPYNEQFF
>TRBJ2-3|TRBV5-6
CASSLGQLSTDTQYF
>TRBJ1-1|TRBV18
CASSQSTGTTARAFF
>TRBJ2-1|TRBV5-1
CASSLALAGGYNEQFF
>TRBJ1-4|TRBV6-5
CASSYSGGGTNEKLFF
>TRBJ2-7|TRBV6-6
CASSRRPYEQYF
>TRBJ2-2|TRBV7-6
CASSLGGAGELFF
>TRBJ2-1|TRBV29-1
CSVGRGGYNEQFF
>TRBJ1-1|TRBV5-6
CASSSSQSLVTEAFF
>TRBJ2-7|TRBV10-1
CASSSGQGYEQYF
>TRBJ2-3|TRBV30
CAWSGGNSGGRDTQYF
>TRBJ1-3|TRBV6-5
CASSNRGNTIYF
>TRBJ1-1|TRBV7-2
CASSPPRAFRKDEAFF
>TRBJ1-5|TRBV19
CASSGRESNQPQHF
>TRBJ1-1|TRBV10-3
CAISEALQGLLNTEAFF
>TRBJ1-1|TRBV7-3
CASSPSSAGAAFF
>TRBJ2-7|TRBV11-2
CASSLDPTGYEQYF
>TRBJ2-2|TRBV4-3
CASSQDSGGVTGELFF
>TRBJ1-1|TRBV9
CASSIDRNTEAFF
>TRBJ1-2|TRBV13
CVSSQGDYGYTF
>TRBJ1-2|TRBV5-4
CASSPDRAEGYTF
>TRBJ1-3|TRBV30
CAWSVGIRGYSGNTIYF
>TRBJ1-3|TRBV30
CAWTQSLSGNTIYF
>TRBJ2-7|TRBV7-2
CASSPSSGGASPYEQYF
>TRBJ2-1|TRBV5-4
CASSFSPPLSEEQFF
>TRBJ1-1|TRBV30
CAWRQETVYTEAFF
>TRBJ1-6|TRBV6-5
CASSLLQGVNSPLHF
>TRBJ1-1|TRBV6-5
CASSYSGGLNTEAFF
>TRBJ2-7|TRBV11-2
CASSFNRDGGLREQYF
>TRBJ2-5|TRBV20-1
CSALLRETQYF
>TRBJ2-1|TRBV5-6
CASSLVRGTDTYNEQFF
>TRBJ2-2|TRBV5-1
CASSLRTSGDGELFF
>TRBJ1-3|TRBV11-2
CASSLGGLNSGNTIYF
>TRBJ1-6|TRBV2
CASRNNRESPLHF
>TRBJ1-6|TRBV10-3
CAISGGNSPLHF
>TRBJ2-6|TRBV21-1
CASSTPGTLYSGANVLTF
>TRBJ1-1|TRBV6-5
CASSPRRDAEAFF
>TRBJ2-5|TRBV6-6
CASSYGGGVHEETQYF
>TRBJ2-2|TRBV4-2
CASSQDPVAGELFF
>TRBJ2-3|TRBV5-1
CASSISGELTDTQYF
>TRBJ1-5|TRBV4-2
CASSQDRLGQGAIGNQPQHF
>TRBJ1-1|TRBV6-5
CASKPHGQVNTEAFF
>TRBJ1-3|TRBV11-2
CASSFGSAGNTIYF
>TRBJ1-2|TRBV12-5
CASGFSPGTGDGYTF